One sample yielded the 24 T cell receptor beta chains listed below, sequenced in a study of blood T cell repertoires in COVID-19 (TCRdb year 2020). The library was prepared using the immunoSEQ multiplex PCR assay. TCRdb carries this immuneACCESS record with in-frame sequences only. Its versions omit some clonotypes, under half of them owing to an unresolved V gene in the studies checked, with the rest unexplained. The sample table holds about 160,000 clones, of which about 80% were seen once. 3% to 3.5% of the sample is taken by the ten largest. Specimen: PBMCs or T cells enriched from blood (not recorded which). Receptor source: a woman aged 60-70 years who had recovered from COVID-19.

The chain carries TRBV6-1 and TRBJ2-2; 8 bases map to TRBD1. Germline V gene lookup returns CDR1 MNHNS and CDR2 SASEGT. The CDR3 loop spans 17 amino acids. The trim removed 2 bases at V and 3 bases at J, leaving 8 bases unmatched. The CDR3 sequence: CASSEPRQGRYTGELFF. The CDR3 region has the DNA TGTGCCAGCAGTGAACCCCGACAGGGGAGGTACACCGGGGAGCTGTTTTTT.

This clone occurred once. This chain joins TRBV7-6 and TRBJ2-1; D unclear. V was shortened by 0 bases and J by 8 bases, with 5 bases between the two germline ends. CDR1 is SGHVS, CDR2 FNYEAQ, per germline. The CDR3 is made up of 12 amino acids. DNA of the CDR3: TGTGCCAGCAGCTTAGCCCTTTATGAGCAGTTCTTC. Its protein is CASSLALYEQFF.

CDR3 region: CASSSTGLARNEQFF. The CDR3 nucleotides are TGTGCCAGCAGCTCAACGGGACTAGCCCGCAATGAGCAGTTCTTC. The chain carries TRBV7-3 and TRBJ2-1; TRBD2 matches 9 bases. The V segment lost 4 bases and the J segment 6 bases; nucleotides outside the gene matches: 7. The germline gives CDR1 SGHTA, CDR2 FQGTGA. The CDR3 length is 15 residues.

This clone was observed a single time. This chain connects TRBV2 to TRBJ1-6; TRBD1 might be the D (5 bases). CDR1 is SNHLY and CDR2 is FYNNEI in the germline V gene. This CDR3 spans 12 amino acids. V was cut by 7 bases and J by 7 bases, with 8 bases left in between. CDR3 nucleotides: TGTGCCAGCATGGGGGGGAATTCACCCCTCCACTTT. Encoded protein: CASMGGNSPLHF.

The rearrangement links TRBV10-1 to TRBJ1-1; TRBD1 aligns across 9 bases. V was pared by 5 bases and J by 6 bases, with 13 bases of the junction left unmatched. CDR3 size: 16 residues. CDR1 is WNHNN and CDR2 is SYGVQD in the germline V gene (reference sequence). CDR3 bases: TGCGCCAGCAGTTCGAACCGCGCGGACAGGGGACCTGAAGCTTTCTTT. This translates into CASSSNRADRGPEAFF.

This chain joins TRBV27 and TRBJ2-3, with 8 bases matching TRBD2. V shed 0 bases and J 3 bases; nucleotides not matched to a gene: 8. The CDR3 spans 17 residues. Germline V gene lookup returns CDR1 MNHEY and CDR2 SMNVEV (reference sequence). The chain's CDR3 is CASSLSLPGGATDTQYF. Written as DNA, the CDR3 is TGTGCCAGCAGTTTATCGCTTCCGGGGGGGGCAACAGATACGCAGTATTTT.

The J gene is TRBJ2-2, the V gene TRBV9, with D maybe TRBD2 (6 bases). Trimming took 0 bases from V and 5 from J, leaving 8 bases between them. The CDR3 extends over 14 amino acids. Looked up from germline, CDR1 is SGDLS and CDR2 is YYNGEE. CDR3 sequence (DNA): TGTGCCAGCAGCGTAGGTAGCGGTACCGGGGAGCTGTTTTTT. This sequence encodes CASSVGSGTGELFF.

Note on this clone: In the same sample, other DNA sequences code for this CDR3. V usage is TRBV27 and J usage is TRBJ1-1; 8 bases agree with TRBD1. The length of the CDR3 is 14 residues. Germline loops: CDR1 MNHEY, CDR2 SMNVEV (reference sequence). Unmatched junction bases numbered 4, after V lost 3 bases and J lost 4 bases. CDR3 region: CASSFQGAGTEAFF. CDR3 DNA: TGTGCCAGCAGTTTTCAGGGGGCAGGCACTGAAGCTTTCTTT.

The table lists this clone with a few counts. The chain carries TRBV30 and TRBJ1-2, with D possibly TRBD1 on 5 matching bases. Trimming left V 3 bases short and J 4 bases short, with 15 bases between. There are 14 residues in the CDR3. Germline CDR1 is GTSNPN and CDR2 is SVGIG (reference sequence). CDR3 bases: TGTGCCTGGAGCCGGACGGACACTCTCTATGGCTACACCTTC. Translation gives CAWSRTDTLYGYTF. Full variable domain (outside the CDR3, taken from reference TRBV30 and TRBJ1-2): SQTIHQWPATLVQPVGSPLSLECTVEGTSNPNLYWYRQAAGRGLQLLFYSVGIGQISSEVPQNLSASRPQDRQFILSSKKLLLSDSGFYLCAWSRTDTLYGYTFGSGTRLTVV.

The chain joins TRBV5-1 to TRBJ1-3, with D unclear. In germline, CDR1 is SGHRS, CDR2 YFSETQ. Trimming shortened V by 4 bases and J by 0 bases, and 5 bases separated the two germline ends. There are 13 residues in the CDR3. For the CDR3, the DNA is TGCGCCAGCAGCACAGCCTCTGGAAACACCATATATTTT. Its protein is CASSTASGNTIYF.

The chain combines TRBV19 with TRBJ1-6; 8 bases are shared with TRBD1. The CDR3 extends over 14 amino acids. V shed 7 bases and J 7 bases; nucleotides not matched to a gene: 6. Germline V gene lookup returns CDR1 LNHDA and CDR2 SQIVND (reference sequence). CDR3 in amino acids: CASKDREGNSPLHF. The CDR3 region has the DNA TGTGCCAGTAAGGACAGGGAGGGGAATTCACCCCTCCACTTT.

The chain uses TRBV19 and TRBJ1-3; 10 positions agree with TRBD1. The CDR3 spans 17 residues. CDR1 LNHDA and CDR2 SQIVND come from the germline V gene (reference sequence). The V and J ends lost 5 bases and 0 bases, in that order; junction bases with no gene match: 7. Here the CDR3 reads CASSAPGQGFSGNTIYF. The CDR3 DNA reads TGTGCCAGTAGTGCCCCGGGACAGGGGTTCTCTGGAAACACCATATATTTT. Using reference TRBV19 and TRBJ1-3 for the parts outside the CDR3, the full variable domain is DGGITQSPKYLFRKEGQNVTLSCEQNLNHDAMYWYRQDPGQGLRLIYYSQIVNDFQKGDIAEGYSVSREKKESFPLTVTSAQKNPTAFYLCASSAPGQGFSGNTIYFGEGSWLTVV.

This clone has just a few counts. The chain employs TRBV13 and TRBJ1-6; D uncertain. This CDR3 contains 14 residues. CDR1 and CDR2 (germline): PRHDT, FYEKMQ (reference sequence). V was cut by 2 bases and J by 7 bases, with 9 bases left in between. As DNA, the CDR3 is TGTGCCAGCAGCTTATCCACGCGGAATTCACCCCTCCACTTT. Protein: CASSLSTRNSPLHF. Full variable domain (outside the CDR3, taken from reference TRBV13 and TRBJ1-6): AAGVIQSPRHLIKEKRETATLKCYPIPRHDTVYWYQQGPGQDPQFLISFYEKMQSDKGSIPDRFSAQQFSDYHSELNMSSLELGDSALYFCASSLSTRNSPLHFGNGTRLTVT.

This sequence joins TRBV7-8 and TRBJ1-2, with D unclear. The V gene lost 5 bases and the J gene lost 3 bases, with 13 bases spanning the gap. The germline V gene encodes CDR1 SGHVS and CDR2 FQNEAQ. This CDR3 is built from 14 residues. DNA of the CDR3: TGTGCCAGCAGCCACAACCACGAATACTATGGCTACACCTTC. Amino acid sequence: CASSHNHEYYGYTF.

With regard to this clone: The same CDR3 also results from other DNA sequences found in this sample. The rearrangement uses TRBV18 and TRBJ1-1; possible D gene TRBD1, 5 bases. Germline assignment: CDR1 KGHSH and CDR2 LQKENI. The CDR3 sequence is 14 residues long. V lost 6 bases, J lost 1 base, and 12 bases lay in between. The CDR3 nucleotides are TGTGCCAGCTCTCCGGGACTTTCGAACACTGAAGCTTTCTTT. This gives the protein CASSPGLSNTEAFF.

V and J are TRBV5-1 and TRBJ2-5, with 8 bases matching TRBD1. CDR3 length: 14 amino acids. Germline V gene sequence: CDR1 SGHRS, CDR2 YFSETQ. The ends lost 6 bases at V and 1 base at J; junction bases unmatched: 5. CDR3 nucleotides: TGCGCCAGCACAAAAGGGACAGGCCAAGAGACCCAGTACTTC. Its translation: CASTKGTGQETQYF.

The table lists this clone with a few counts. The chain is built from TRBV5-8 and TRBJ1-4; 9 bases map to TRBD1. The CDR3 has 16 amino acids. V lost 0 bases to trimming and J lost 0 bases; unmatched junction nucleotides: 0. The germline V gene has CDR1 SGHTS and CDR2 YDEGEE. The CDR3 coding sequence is TGTGCCAGCAGCTTGGGACAGGGGGCAACTAATGAAAAACTGTTTTTT. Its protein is CASSLGQGATNEKLFF. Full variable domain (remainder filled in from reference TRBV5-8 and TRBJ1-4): EAGVTQSPTHLIKTRGQQATLRCSPISGHTSVYWYQQALGLGLQFLLWYDEGEERNRGNFPPRFSGRQFPNYSSELNVNALELEDSALYLCASSLGQGATNEKLFFGSGTQLSVL.

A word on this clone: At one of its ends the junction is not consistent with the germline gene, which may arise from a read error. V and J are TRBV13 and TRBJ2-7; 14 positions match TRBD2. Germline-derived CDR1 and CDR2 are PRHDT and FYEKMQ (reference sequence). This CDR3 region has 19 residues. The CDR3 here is CASSPTLGTSGGGSSEQYF. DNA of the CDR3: TGTGCCAGCAGCCCTACCCTCGGGACTAGCGGGGGCGGATCCTCCGAGCAGTACTTC.

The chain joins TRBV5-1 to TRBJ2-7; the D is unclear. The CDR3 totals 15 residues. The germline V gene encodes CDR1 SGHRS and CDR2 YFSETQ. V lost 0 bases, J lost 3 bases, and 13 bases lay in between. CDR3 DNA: TGCGCCAGCAGCTTGGTAGTCCGCGAGAACTACGAGCAGTACTTC. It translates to CASSLVVRENYEQYF.

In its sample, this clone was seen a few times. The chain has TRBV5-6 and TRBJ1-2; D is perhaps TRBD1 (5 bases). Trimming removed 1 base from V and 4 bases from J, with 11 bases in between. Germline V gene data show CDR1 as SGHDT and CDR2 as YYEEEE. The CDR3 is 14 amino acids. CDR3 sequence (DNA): TGTGCCAGCAGCTTGTACCCGGGGGTCTATGGCTACACCTTC. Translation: CASSLYPGVYGYTF.

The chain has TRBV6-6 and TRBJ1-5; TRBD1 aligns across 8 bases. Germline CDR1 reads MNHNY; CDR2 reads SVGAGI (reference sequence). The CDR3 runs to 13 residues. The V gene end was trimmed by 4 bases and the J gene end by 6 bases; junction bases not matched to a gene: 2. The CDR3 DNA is TGTGCCAGCAGTTCGGACAGGGCTCAGCCCCAGCATTTT. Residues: CASSSDRAQPQHF.

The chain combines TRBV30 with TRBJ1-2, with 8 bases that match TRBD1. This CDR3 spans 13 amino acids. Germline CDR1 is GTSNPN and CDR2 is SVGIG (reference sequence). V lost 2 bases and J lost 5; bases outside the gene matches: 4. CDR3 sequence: CAWSRTGLYGYTF. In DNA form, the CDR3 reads TGTGCCTGGAGTCGGACAGGGTTGTATGGCTACACCTTC.

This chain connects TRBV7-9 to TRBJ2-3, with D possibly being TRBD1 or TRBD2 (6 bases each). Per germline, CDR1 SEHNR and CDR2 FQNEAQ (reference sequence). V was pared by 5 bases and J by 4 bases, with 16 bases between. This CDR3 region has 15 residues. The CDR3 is CASSKDRSGADTQYF. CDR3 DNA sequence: TGTGCCAGCAGCAAAGACAGGTCGGGGGCAGATACGCAGTATTTT.

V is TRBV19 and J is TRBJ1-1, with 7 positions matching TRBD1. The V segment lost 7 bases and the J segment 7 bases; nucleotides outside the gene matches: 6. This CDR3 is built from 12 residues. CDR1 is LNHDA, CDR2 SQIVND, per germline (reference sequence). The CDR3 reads CASKQGTYEAFF. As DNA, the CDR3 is TGTGCCAGTAAACAGGGGACCTATGAAGCTTTCTTT.